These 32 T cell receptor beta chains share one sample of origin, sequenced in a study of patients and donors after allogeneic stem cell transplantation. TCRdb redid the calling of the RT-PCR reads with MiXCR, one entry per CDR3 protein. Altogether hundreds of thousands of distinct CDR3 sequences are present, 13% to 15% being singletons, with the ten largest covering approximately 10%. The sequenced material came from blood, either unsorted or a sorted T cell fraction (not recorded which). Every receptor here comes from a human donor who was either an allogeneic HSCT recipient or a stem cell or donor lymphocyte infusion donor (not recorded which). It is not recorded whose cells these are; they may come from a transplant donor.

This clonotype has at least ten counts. The CDR3 region has the DNA TGTGCCAGTAGTTGGGTGTACACCGGGGAGCTGTTTTTT. This gives the protein CASSWVYTGELFF. The chain employs TRBV19 and TRBJ2-2, with D unresolved. The CDR3 has 13 amino acids. Germline CDR1 is LNHDA and CDR2 is SQIVND (reference sequence). V lost 5 bases, J lost 3 bases, and 7 bases lay in between.

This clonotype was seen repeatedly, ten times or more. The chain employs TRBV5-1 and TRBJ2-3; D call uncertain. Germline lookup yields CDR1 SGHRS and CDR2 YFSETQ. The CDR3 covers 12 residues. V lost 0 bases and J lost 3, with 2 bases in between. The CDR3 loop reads CASSLATDTQYF. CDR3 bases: TGCGCCAGCAGCTTGGCTACAGATACGCAGTATTTT.

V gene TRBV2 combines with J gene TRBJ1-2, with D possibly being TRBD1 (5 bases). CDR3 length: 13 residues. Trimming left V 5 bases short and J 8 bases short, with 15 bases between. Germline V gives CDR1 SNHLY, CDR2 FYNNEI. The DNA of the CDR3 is TGTGCCAGCAGTCTGCGGGGGGAAGGGGGCTACACCTTC. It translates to CASSLRGEGGYTF.

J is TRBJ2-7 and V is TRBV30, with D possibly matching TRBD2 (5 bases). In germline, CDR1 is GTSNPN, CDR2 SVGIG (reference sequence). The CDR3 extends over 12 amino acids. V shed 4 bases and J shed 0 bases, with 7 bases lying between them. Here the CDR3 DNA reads TGTGCCTGGACGAGGGCCTCCTACGAGCAGTACTTC. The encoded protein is CAWTRASYEQYF.

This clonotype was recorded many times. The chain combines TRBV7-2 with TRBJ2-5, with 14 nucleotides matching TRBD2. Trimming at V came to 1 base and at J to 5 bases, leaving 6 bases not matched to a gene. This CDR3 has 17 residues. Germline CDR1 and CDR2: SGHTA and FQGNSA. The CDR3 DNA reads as TGTGCCAGCAGCTTAGATCGACTAGCGGGGGGGTCCGAGACCCAGTACTTC. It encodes CASSLDRLAGGSETQYF.

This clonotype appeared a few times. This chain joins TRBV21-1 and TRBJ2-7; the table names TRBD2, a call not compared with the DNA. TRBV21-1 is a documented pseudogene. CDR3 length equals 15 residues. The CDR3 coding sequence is TGTGCCAGCAGCTTAACGGACTGGCAGGTCTACGAGCAGTACTTC. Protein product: CASSLTDWQVYEQYF.

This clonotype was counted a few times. The CDR3: CASSPRTGYGYTF. In DNA form, the CDR3 reads TGCGCCAGCAGCCCGAGGACAGGGTATGGCTACACCTTC. The chain has TRBV4-3 and TRBJ1-2, with TRBD1 identical over 8 bases. The ends lost 4 bases at V and 5 bases at J; junction bases unmatched: 3. Germline values: CDR1 LGHNA, CDR2 YSLEER. The CDR3 loop spans 13 amino acids.

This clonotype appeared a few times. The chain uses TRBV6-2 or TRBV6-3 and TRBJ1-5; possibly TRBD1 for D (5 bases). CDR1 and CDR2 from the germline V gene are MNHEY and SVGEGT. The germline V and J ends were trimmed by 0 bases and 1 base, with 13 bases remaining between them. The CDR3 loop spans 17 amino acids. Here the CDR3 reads CASSYSAPGWSNQPQHF. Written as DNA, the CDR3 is TGTGCCAGCAGTTACTCAGCCCCAGGGTGGAGCAATCAGCCCCAGCATTTT.

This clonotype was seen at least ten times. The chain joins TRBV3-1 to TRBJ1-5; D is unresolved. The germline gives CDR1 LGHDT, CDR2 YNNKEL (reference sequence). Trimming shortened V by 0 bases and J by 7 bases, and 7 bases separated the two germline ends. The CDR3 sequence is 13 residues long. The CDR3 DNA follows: TGTGCCAGCAGCCAAGATCCCGGGCAGCCCCAGCATTTT. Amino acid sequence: CASSQDPGQPQHF.

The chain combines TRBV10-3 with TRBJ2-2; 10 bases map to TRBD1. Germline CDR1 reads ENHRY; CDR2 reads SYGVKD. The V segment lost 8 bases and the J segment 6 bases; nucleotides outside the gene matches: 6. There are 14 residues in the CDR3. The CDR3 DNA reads TGTGCCATCGGAGGGACAGGGGTTGCCGGGGAGCTGTTTTTT. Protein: CAIGGTGVAGELFF.

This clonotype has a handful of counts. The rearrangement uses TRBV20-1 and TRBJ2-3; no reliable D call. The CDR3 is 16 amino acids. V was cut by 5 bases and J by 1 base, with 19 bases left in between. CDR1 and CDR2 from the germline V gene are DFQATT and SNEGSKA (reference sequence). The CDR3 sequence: CSADDRASRRTDTQYF. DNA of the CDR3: TGCAGTGCTGATGATCGAGCCTCACGGCGCACAGATACGCAGTATTTT.

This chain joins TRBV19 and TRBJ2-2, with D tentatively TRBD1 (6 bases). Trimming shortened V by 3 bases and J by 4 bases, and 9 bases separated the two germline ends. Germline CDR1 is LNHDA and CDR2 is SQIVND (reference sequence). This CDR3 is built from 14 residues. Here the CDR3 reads CASSIGRGTGELFF. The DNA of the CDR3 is TGTGCCAGTAGTATCGGCAGGGGCACCGGGGAGCTGTTTTTT. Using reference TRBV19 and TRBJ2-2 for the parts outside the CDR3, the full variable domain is DGGITQSPKYLFRKEGQNVTLSCEQNLNHDAMYWYRQDPGQGLRLIYYSQIVNDFQKGDIAEGYSVSREKKESFPLTVTSAQKNPTAFYLCASSIGRGTGELFFGEGSRLTVL.

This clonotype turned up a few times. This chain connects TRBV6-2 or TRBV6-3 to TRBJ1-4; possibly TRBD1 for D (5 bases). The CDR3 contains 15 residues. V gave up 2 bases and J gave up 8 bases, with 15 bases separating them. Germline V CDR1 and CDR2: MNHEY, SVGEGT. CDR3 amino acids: CASSYGPRGEEKLFF. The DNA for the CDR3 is TGTGCCAGCAGTTACGGCCCGAGGGGTGAGGAAAAACTGTTTTTT.

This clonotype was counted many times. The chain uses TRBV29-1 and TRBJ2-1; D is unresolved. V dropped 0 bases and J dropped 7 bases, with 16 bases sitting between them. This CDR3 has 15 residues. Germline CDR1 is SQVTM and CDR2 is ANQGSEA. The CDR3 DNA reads TGCAGCGTTGAAGATCGAAGAGGTCTGGGGAATGAGCAGTTCTTC. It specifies CSVEDRRGLGNEQFF.

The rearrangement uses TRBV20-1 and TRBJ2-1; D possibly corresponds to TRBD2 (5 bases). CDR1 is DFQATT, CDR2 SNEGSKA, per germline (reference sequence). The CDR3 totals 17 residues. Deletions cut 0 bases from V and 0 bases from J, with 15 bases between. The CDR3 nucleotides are TGCAGTGCTAGAGATGGCCTAGCCCCTAGCTCCTACAATGAGCAGTTCTTC. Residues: CSARDGLAPSSYNEQFF.

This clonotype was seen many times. The DNA for the CDR3 is TGTGCCAGCGGAGCACAGGGTCGGAATGAGCAGTTCTTC. Protein sequence: CASGAQGRNEQFF. The chain couples TRBV6-1 to TRBJ2-1, with D possibly TRBD1 on 6 matching bases. The CDR3 spans 13 residues. With 8 bases removed from V and 7 bases from J, the gap between germline ends came to 15 bases. The germline gives CDR1 MNHNS, CDR2 SASEGT.

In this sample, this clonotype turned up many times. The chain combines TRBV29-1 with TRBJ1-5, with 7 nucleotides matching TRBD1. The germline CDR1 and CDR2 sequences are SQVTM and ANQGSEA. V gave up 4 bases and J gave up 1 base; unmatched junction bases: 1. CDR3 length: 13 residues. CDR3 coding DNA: TGCAGCGTTGGAGGGGGCAGCAATCAGCCCCAGCATTTT. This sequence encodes CSVGGGSNQPQHF.

The CDR3 protein is CASSFRGGEKYTF. CDR3 nucleotide sequence: TGTGCCAGCAGTTTTAGGGGAGGAGAAAAGTACACCTTC. This sequence joins TRBV12-3 or TRBV12-4 and TRBJ1-2; D is possibly TRBD1 (5 bases). The length of the CDR3 is 13 residues. Trimming stripped 3 bases from V and 11 bases from J, with 16 bases between.

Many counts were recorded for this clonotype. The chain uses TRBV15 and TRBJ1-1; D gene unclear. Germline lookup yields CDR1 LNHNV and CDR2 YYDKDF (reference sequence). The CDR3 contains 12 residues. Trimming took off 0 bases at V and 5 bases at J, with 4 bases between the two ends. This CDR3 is CATSREYTEAFF. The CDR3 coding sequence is TGTGCCACCAGCAGAGAGTATACTGAAGCTTTCTTT.

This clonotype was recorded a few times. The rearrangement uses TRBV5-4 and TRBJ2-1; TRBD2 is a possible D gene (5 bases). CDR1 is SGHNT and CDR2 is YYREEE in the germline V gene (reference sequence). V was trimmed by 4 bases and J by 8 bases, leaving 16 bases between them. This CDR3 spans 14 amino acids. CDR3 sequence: CASSRDARGDEQFF. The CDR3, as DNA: TGTGCCAGCAGCCGAGACGCCCGGGGTGATGAGCAGTTCTTC.

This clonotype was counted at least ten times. The CDR3 here is CASSETEVGELFF. CDR3 in DNA: TGTGCCAGCAGTGAGACAGAAGTTGGTGAACTGTTTTTT. V is TRBV2 and J is TRBJ1-4, with D perhaps TRBD1 (5 bases). Trimming removed 3 bases at V and 12 bases at J, with 14 bases between. The germline gives CDR1 SNHLY, CDR2 FYNNEI. CDR3 length: 13 amino acids.

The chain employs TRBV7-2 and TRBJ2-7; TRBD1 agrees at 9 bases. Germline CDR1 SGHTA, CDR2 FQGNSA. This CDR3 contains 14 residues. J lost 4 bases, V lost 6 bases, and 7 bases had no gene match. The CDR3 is CASRTWTGAYEQYF. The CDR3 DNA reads TGTGCCAGCAGGACCTGGACAGGGGCTTACGAGCAGTACTTC.

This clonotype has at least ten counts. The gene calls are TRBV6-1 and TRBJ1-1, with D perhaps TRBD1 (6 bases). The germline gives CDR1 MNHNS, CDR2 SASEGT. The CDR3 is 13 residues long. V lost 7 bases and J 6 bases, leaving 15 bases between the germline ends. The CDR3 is CASTYGGLAEAFF. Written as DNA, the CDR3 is TGTGCCAGCACCTACGGGGGGCTGGCTGAAGCTTTCTTT.

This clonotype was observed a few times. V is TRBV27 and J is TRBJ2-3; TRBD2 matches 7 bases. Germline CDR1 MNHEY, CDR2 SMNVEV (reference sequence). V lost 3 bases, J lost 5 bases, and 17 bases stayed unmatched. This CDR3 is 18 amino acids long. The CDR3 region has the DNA TGTGCCAGCAGTTTTGGGGGGGGGTCGGGCCGGCGTGGAGATACGCAGTATTTT. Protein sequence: CASSFGGGSGRRGDTQYF.

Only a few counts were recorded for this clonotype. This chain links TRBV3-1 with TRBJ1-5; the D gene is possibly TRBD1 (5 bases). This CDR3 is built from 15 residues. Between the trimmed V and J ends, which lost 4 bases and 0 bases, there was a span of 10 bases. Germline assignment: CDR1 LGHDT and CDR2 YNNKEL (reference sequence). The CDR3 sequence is CASSRGQFSNQPQHF. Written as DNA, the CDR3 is TGTGCCAGCAGCCGGGGCCAATTTAGCAATCAGCCCCAGCATTTT.

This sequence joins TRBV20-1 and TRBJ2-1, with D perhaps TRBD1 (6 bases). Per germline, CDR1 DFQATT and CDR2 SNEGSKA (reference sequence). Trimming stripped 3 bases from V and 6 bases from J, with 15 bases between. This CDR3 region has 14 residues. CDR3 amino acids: CSARQTRGFNEQFF. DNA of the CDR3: TGCAGTGCTAGGCAAACCAGGGGTTTCAATGAGCAGTTCTTC.

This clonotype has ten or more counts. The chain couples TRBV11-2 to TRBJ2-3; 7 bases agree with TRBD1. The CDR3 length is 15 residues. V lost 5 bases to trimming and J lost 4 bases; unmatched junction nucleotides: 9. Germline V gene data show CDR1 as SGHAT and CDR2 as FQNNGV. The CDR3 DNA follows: TGTGCCAGCAGCAGAGCAGGGGGTCAACCAGATACGCAGTATTTT. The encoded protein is CASSRAGGQPDTQYF.

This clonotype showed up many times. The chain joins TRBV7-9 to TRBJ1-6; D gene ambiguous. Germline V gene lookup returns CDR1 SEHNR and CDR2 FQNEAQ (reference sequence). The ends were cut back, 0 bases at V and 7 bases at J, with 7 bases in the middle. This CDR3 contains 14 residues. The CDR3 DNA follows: TGTGCCAGCAGCTTAGCGGCCGGCAATTCACCCCTCCACTTT. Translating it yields CASSLAAGNSPLHF. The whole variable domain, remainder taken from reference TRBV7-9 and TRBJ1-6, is DTGVSQNPRHKITKRGQNVTFRCDPISEHNRLYWYRQTLGQGPEFLTYFQNEAQLEKSRLLSDRFSAERPKGSFSTLEIQRTEQGDSAMYLCASSLAAGNSPLHFGNGTRLTVT.

The CDR3 is CASSIGTGTYGYTF. The CDR3 bases are TGTGCCAGTAGTATAGGGACAGGAACCTATGGCTACACCTTC. The chain uses TRBV19 and TRBJ1-2, with TRBD1 identical over 7 bases. Germline-derived CDR1 and CDR2 are LNHDA and SQIVND (reference sequence). The trim removed 1 base at V and 4 bases at J, leaving 3 bases unmatched. This CDR3 has 14 amino acids. Full variable domain (remainder filled in from reference TRBV19 and TRBJ1-2): DGGITQSPKYLFRKEGQNVTLSCEQNLNHDAMYWYRQDPGQGLRLIYYSQIVNDFQKGDIAEGYSVSREKKESFPLTVTSAQKNPTAFYLCASSIGTGTYGYTFGSGTRLTVV.

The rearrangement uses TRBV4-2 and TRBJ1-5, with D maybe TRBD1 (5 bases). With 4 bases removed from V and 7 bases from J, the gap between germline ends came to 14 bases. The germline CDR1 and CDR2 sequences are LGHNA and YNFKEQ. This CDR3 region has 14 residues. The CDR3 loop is CASSPLGEGQPQHF. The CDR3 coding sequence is TGTGCCAGCAGCCCCCTGGGGGAGGGCCAGCCCCAGCATTTT.

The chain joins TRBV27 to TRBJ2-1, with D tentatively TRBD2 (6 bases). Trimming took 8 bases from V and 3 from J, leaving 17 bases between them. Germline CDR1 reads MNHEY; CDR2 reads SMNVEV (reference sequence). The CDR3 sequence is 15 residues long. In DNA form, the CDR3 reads TGTGCCAGCCGAGGAGGGCAGGGAGGCTACAATGAGCAGTTCTTC. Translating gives CASRGGQGGYNEQFF.

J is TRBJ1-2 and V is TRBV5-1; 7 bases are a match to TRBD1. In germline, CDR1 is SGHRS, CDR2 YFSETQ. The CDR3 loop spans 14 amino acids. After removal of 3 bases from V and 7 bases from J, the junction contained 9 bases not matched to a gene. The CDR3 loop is CASSSHGQATGYTF. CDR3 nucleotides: TGCGCCAGCAGCTCTCACGGACAGGCCACTGGCTACACCTTC.